The clone carrying this T cell receptor (beta chain) was seen at least ten times. Per germline, CDR1 SGHRS and CDR2 YFSETQ. The CDR3 is 15 amino acids. V trimming: 4 bases; J trimming: 8 bases; junction bases outside the gene matches: 12. Construction of the TCRbeta library involved unique molecular identifiers. TCRdb re-called the PCR reads through MiXCR, storing one row per CDR3 protein. In the table there are 440,000 or so distinct CDR3 sequences, about 11% of which are singletons. The data belong to a study of T-cell reconstitution after alpha-beta-depleted transplantation in children. This clonotype was sampled from a human donor who donated a stem cell graft to a child with acute myeloid leukemia. The specimen was PBMCs from the stem cell graft donor, collected from the stem cell graft. This chain uses TRBV5-1 with TRBJ1-2; 9 bases agree with TRBD1. The chain's CDR3 is CASSTGTGWSGGYTF. The CDR3 DNA reads as TGCGCCAGCAGCACCGGGACAGGGTGGTCCGGGGGCTACACCTTC.